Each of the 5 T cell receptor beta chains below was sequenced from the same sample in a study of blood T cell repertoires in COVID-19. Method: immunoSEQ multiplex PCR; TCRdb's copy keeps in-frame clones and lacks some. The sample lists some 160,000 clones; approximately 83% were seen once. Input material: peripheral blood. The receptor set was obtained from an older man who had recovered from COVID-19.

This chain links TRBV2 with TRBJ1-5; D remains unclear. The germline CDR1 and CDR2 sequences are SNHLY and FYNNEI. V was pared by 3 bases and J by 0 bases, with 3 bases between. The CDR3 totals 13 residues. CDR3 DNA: TGTGCCAGCAGTGACCGTAGCAATCAGCCCCAGCATTTT. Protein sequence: CASSDRSNQPQHF.

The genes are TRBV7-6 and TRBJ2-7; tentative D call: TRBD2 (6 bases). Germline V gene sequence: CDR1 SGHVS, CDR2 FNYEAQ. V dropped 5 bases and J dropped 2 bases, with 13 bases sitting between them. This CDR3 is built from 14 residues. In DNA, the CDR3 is TGTGCCAGCAGCCCATGGACGGGGGCCTACGAGCAGTACTTC. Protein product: CASSPWTGAYEQYF.

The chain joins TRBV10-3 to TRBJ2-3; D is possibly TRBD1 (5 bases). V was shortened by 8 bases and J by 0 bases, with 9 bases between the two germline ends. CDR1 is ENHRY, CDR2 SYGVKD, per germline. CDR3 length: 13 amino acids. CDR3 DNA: TGTGCCATCGGGGCCGTTAGCACAGATACGCAGTATTTT. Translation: CAIGAVSTDTQYF.

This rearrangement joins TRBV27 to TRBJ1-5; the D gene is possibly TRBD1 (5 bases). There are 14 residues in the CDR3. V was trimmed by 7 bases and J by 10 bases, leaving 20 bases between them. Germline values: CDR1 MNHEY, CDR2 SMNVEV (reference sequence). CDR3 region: CASTAAGGAGPQHF. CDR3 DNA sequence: TGTGCCAGCACCGCCGCTGGGGGAGCGGGACCCCAGCATTTT.

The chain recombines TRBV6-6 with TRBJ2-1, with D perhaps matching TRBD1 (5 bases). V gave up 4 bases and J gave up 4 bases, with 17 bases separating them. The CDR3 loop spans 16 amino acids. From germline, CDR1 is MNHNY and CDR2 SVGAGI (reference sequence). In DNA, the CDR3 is TGTGCCAGCAGTTCCTCGGGCAGGGCGGATTACAATGAGCAGTTCTTC. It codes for CASSSSGRADYNEQFF.